The 8 T cell receptor delta chains below were found in one sample sequenced in a study of gamma-delta chains in newborns, infants, children. TCRdb re-called clones from the reads via CATT. This table has nearly 8,500 delta-chain clones, around 1.6% appearing once. The sample consisted of blood. The source of these receptors is a child who was a newborn, infant or young child, either healthy, febrile or measles-vaccinated (not recorded which).

This clone was counted between two and nine times. This may come from a read error, since a much larger clone is one base off. V is TRDV2 and J is TRDJ3; TRDD3 matches 10 bases. CDR1 is GEAIGNYY, CDR2 EKD, per germline. The CDR3 has 21 amino acids. Here the CDR3 DNA reads TGTGCCCGTGACACCGTGGTACTGGGGGATTCATTCTCCTGGGACACCCGACAGATGTTTTTC. It encodes CARDTVVLGDSFSWDTRQMFF.

As for this clone: The mismatch at residue 16 between this DNA's translation and the TCRdb protein of a much larger clone likely reflects a read error; the protein shown is translated from the DNA. The chain carries TRDV1 and TRDJ1; D is perhaps TRDD1 (5 bases). The germline V gene has CDR1 TSWWSYY and CDR2 QGS. CDR3 length: 19 amino acids. CDR3: CALGELEIAVRRTPDRLIF. In DNA form, the CDR3 reads TGTGCTCTTGGGGAACTAGAAATCGCTGTCCGTCGAACCCCCGATAGACTCATCTTT.

This clone is medium-sized in the sample. Just one base apart from a much larger clone, this may be a read error. Other DNA variants within this sample encode the same CDR3. V is TRDV2 and J is TRDJ1; 10 bases map to TRDD3. V lost 5 bases to trimming and J lost 2 bases; unmatched junction nucleotides: 4. Germline CDR1 and CDR2: GEAIGNYY and EKD. The CDR3 is 14 residues long. CDR3 region: CACGVLGDTDKLIF. Written as DNA, the CDR3 is TGTGCCTGTGGCGTACTGGGGGATACCGATAAACTCATCTTT.

This clone was seen only a few times. This may be a read error, as it is one base from a much larger clone. This sample also contains other DNA sequences that code for the same CDR3. The chain combines TRDV1 with TRDJ1; 8 bases map to TRDD2. Germline-derived CDR1 and CDR2 are TSWWSYY and QGS. The J segment lost 0 bases and the V segment lost 1 base, leaving 22 bases of the junction unmatched. The CDR3 is 22 residues long. The CDR3 DNA follows: TGTGCTCTTGGGGAACACTCCTTCCTAGACCTGGGGATTTCTTCATACACCGATAAACTCATCTTT. The encoded protein is CALGEHSFLDLGISSYTDKLIF.

This chain connects TRDV1 to TRDJ1; TRDD3 agrees at 13 bases. The J segment lost 3 bases and the V segment lost 1 base, leaving 23 bases of the junction unmatched. The CDR3 has 23 amino acids. Germline V lookup: CDR1 TSWWSYY, CDR2 QGS. The CDR3: CALGEPKALHSTGGYEEADKLIF. The CDR3, as DNA: TGTGCTCTTGGGGAACCTAAAGCCCTCCATTCTACTGGGGGATACGAGGAGGCCGATAAACTCATCTTT.

For this clone: TCRdb's protein, taken from a much larger clone, differs from this DNA's translation at residue 17, likely owing to a read error; the protein displayed comes from the DNA. The chain is built from TRDV2 and TRDJ3, with 8 bases that match TRDD3. This CDR3 has 19 amino acids. The germline CDR1 and CDR2 sequences are GEAIGNYY and EKD. Here the CDR3 reads CACDVLGVVGSWDTRQTFF. In DNA, the CDR3 is TGTGCCTGTGACGTACTGGGGGTCGTCGGCTCCTGGGACACCCGACAGACGTTTTTC.

The sample holds a few counts of this clone. This DNA translates differently at residue 14 from the TCRdb protein, which is that of a much larger clone; a read error is likely, and the protein shown is the DNA's own translation. This rearrangement joins TRDV2 to TRDJ1; 10 nucleotides line up with TRDD3. The CDR3 contains 17 residues. Germline V gene data show CDR1 as GEAIGNYY and CDR2 as EKD. The CDR3 spells CACDTVRGGYSTDRLIF. DNA for the CDR3: TGTGCCTGTGACACCGTTCGTGGGGGATACTCGACCGATAGACTCATCTTT.

Relative to its sample, this clone is medium-sized. This rearrangement joins TRDV1 to TRDJ1; 8 bases are shared with TRDD3. CDR3 length equals 16 residues. Germline V CDR1 and CDR2: TSWWSYY, QGS. V lost 2 bases, J lost 0 bases, and 5 bases stayed unmatched. DNA for the CDR3: TGTGCTCTTGGGGAATTACGTGGGGGATACACCGATAAACTCATCTTT. Its translation: CALGELRGGYTDKLIF.